This record covers a single T cell receptor (beta chain). The target antigen is unknown. The germline gives CDR1 MNHNY, CDR2 SVGAGI (reference sequence). The CDR3 is 13 amino acids. The germline V and J ends were trimmed by 4 bases and 8 bases, with 11 bases remaining between them. This sample stems from a study of cytomegalovirus exposure and HLA in healthy donors. General study points: Some TCR beta chains (more than 150 of them) were listed as cytomegalovirus-associated.

Vbeta (60) and Jbeta (13) primers were used in the PCR. Measured with immunoSEQ multiplex PCR; TCRdb has only the in-frame clones, and not every one. The sample shows 120,000 to 150,000 clones, 77% of them seen only once. The chain couples TRBV6-6 to TRBJ1-4; no clear D gene. This clonotype originated in a female donor in good health and CMV-seronegative. The sequencing sample was made of PBMCs. The DNA for the CDR3 is TGTGCCAGCAGTTTCGACACTGGGGAAAAACTGTTTTTT. It is translated as CASSFDTGEKLFF.